This TCR beta chain was sequenced during a study of blood T cell repertoires in COVID-19. In the study overall: Acute and convalescent COVID-19 samples came from the United States, Italy and Spain. The analysed material was cDNA or gDNA that came from T cells, B-cell-depleted T cells, or PBMCs.

Germline assignment: CDR1 GTSNPN and CDR2 SVGIG (reference sequence). Trimming stripped 2 bases from V and 2 bases from J, with 10 bases between. The CDR3 spans 13 residues. In the authors' workflow: It was from reference gene primer amplification that nucleated cell counts were estimated. Sequencing was performed with immunoSEQ multiplex PCR; in TCRdb, only in-frame clones are kept and a portion is missing. V and J calls and clone size come straight from that table; D and trimming were deduced from the DNA. The sample yields fewer than 150,000 clones, 85% to 90% seen once. The chain has TRBV30 and TRBJ2-7, with unresolved D. Sequencing was done on a sample of peripheral blood. This receptor was identified in a middle-aged woman with acute or convalescent COVID-19. The CDR3 protein is CAWSWSPTYEQYF. The CDR3 DNA reads TGTGCCTGGAGTTGGAGCCCAACCTACGAGCAGTACTTC.